A single sample is the source of the 10 T cell receptor beta chains below, sequenced in a study of blood T cell repertoires in COVID-19 (dated by TCRdb to 2018 to 2021). Library generation was performed with the immunoSEQ multiplex PCR assay. Here the immuneACCESS table is served through TCRdb, limited to in-frame sequences with V and J called. Missing clones are a known gap in these copies; in checked studies unresolved V genes cover under half, and the rest lacks a known reason. The sample profile shows a few hundred thousand clones; more than 80% of them were found once. Jointly, the top ten make up approximately 8.7% of the sample. Specimen: PBMCs or T cells enriched from blood (not recorded which). The receptors derive from a man aged 40-50 years who had recovered from COVID-19.

This clone occurred many times. The chain links TRBV7-9 to TRBJ1-2; D is possibly TRBD1 (6 bases). The CDR3 spans 13 residues. CDR1 is SEHNR, CDR2 FQNEAQ, per germline (reference sequence). V was shortened by 4 bases and J by 2 bases, with 8 bases between the two germline ends. CDR3 loop: CASSWTENYGYTF. The DNA for the CDR3 is TGTGCCAGCAGCTGGACAGAGAACTATGGCTACACCTTC.

The V and J genes are TRBV29-1 and TRBJ1-2; TRBD1 is a possible D gene (6 bases). Trimming took 3 bases from V and 5 from J, leaving 19 bases between them. CDR3 length: 15 amino acids. Germline CDR1 is SQVTM and CDR2 is ANQGSEA. The CDR3 protein is CSVELAGAGAYGYTF. As DNA, the CDR3 is TGCAGCGTTGAGTTAGCGGGGGCAGGGGCTTATGGCTACACCTTC. Complete variable domain (other parts from reference TRBV29-1 and TRBJ1-2): SAVISQKPSRDICQRGTSLTIQCQVDSQVTMMFWYRQQPGQSLTLIATANQGSEATYESGFVIDKFPISRPNLTFSTLTVSNMSPEDSSIYLCSVELAGAGAYGYTFGSGTRLTVV.

The CDR3 loop reads CASSPGDFVLGYTF. The CDR3 DNA sequence: TGTGCCAGCAGCCCTGGGGACTTCGTCTTAGGCTACACCTTC. The chain links TRBV4-2 to TRBJ1-2; D may be TRBD1 (5 bases). In germline, CDR1 is LGHNA, CDR2 YNFKEQ. Deletions cut 4 bases from V and 8 bases from J, with 17 bases between. The CDR3 is 14 amino acids.

The rearrangement uses TRBV28 and TRBJ1-1, with TRBD1 identical over 8 bases. Germline V CDR1 and CDR2: MDHEN, SYDVKM. The CDR3 is made up of 14 amino acids. V shed 5 bases and J 1 base; nucleotides not matched to a gene: 3. The CDR3, as DNA: TGTGCCAGCAGTCCCGGACAGGGGAACACTGAAGCTTTCTTT. Translating it yields CASSPGQGNTEAFF. The complete variable domain, with remaining parts taken from reference TRBV28 and TRBJ1-1, reads DVKVTQSSRYLVKRTGEKVFLECVQDMDHENMFWYRQDPGLGLRLIYFSYDVKMKEKGDIPEGYSVSREKKERFSLILESASTNQTSMYLCASSPGQGNTEAFFGQGTRLTVV.

V and J are TRBV5-6 and TRBJ2-7, with D unresolved. Looked up from germline, CDR1 is SGHDT and CDR2 is YYEEEE. This CDR3 has 14 residues. V was shortened by 3 bases and J by 2 bases, with 12 bases between the two germline ends. In DNA form, the CDR3 reads TGTGCCAGCAGCTCCGGCGACTCCACCTACGAGCAGTACTTC. This sequence encodes CASSSGDSTYEQYF.

The chain couples TRBV6-5 to TRBJ2-2; TRBD2 matches 10 bases. Germline CDR1 and CDR2: MNHEY and SVGAGI. The trim removed 6 bases at V and 5 bases at J, leaving 3 bases unmatched. The CDR3 has 14 amino acids. The CDR3 sequence: CASSWTSGTGELFF. In DNA, the CDR3 is TGTGCCAGCAGCTGGACTAGCGGTACCGGGGAGCTGTTTTTT.

This rearrangement joins TRBV11-2 to TRBJ2-6; D is perhaps TRBD2 (5 bases). Looked up from germline, CDR1 is SGHAT and CDR2 is FQNNGV. V was trimmed by 3 bases and J by 3 bases, leaving 15 bases between them. The CDR3 totals 17 residues. The CDR3 sequence is CASSFDPRGRGANVLTF. The CDR3 nucleotides are TGTGCCAGCAGCTTCGATCCGAGAGGGCGTGGGGCCAACGTCCTGACTTTC.

The chain couples TRBV11-2 to TRBJ2-7; D perhaps matches TRBD2 (6 bases). Germline lookup yields CDR1 SGHAT and CDR2 FQNNGV. This CDR3 region has 15 residues. V dropped 5 bases and J dropped 0 bases, with 14 bases sitting between them. CDR3 protein: CASSLRDGSSYEQYF. The CDR3 nucleotides read TGTGCCAGCAGCCTTCGGGACGGGAGCTCCTACGAGCAGTACTTC.

The sample holds one count of this clone. CDR3 loop: CASSYSGLAGDETQYF. As DNA, the CDR3 is TGTGCCAGCAGTTACTCGGGACTAGCGGGGGATGAGACCCAGTACTTC. The J gene is TRBJ2-5, the V gene TRBV6-5, with 14 bases aligning to TRBD2. The V segment lost 0 bases and the J segment 5 bases; nucleotides outside the gene matches: 2. This CDR3 is built from 16 residues. In germline, CDR1 is MNHEY, CDR2 SVGAGI.

The chain has TRBV29-1 and TRBJ1-2, with D uncertain. Germline CDR1 reads SQVTM; CDR2 reads ANQGSEA. This CDR3 region has 13 residues. The V end was cut by 4 bases, the J end by 3 bases, with 12 bases between. CDR3 bases: TGCAGCGTTGCCCTAGGAGGGCACTATGGCTACACCTTC. Amino acid sequence: CSVALGGHYGYTF. Variable domain in full (rest from reference TRBV29-1 and TRBJ1-2): SAVISQKPSRDICQRGTSLTIQCQVDSQVTMMFWYRQQPGQSLTLIATANQGSEATYESGFVIDKFPISRPNLTFSTLTVSNMSPEDSSIYLCSVALGGHYGYTFGSGTRLTVV.